The present T cell receptor beta chain was sequenced within a study of T cell responses to AZD1222 COVID-19 vaccine. Trimming took 6 bases from V and 0 from J; bases not matched to a gene: 5. In germline, CDR1 is SNHLY, CDR2 FYNNEI. The CDR3 length is 14 residues. TCRdb's table, derived via immunoSEQ multiplex PCR, lists solely in-frame clones and lacks some. The sample consists of around 170,000 clones, approximately 90% of them appearing once. General study points: Scientists sampled the repertoires only once the peak T cell response had passed. Spike-specific TCRs gained breadth and depth after people received two AZD1222 doses.

Comments on this clone: Its antigen is as yet unknown.

This sequence joins TRBV2 and TRBJ2-7; 7 bases fit TRBD1. The sequence derives from an adult in good health. Here the sequenced sample was peripheral blood, taken on day 0 of AZD1222 vaccination. CDR3 DNA: TGTGCCAGCAGAGGCAGGGGGAGCTCCTACGAGCAGTACTTC. This sequence encodes CASRGRGSSYEQYF.